Below are 22 T cell receptor beta chains sequenced from a single sample in a study of regulatory T cells in long-lasting Graves disease (dated by TCRdb to about 2021). The time point label on this specimen signifies: persistent/refractory GD, antithyroid drugs over 5 years with positive TRAb. For both TCR sequencing and RNA sequencing, RNA was extracted from PBMCs using TRIzol. The library was produced with multiplex PCR. The sequencer was an Illumina HiSeq 4000. To build TCR beta libraries, CDR3 regions were amplified by Arm-PCR using iRepertoire HTBI primers. The public reads were reanalyzed by TCRdb: fastp trimming at Q25, MiXCR alignment, in-frame beta chains only. Each entry is one CDR3 protein sequence, shown with its most common DNA and genes. For this sample the table gives over 300,000 distinct CDR3 sequences, of which around 19% were detected only once. The ten largest account for roughly 29% of the sample.

The input for sequencing was peripheral blood mononuclear cells (PBMCs), taken when the disease was refractory, from a patient treated with antithyroid drugs. Receptor source: a female donor with Graves disease.

This clonotype was seen a handful of times. The chain combines TRBV6-5 with TRBJ2-5; 7 bases map to TRBD2. V shed 2 bases and J 0 bases; nucleotides not matched to a gene: 12. The CDR3 totals 18 residues. Germline V CDR1 and CDR2: MNHEY, SVGAGI. CDR3 sequence reads: CASSYDPSGATYQETQYF. The CDR3 DNA reads TGTGCCAGCAGTTACGATCCTAGCGGTGCCACATACCAAGAGACCCAGTACTTC.

V usage is TRBV20-1 and J usage is TRBJ1-2; D is perhaps TRBD1 (6 bases). This CDR3 contains 14 residues. V was trimmed by 4 bases and J by 6 bases, leaving 18 bases between them. Germline CDR1 is DFQATT and CDR2 is SNEGSKA (reference sequence). The CDR3 reads CSATLRTDYNGYTF. DNA of the CDR3: TGCAGTGCTACCCTGAGGACAGACTACAATGGCTACACCTTC.

The rearrangement joins TRBV19 to TRBJ1-2; 7 nucleotides line up with TRBD1. V lost 1 base and J lost 5; bases outside the gene matches: 7. The germline V gene encodes CDR1 LNHDA and CDR2 SQIVND (reference sequence). The CDR3 loop spans 15 amino acids. The CDR3 reads CASSIVVTGVYGYTF. Written as DNA, the CDR3 is TGTGCCAGTAGTATAGTGGTAACAGGGGTTTATGGCTACACCTTC.

This clonotype has at least ten counts. CDR3 residues: CASSFHGRDETQYF. The CDR3 DNA reads TGTGCCAGCAGCTTTCACGGGAGAGACGAGACCCAGTACTTC. The chain recombines TRBV7-2 with TRBJ2-5; TRBD2 might be the D (6 bases). Per germline, CDR1 SGHTA and CDR2 FQGNSA. The ends were cut back, 3 bases at V and 5 bases at J, with 13 bases in the middle. The CDR3 is made up of 14 amino acids.

CDR3 coding DNA: TGTGCCAGTAGTATGACACCCCGCGGAGATACGCAGTATTTT. Translated: CASSMTPRGDTQYF. The chain is built from TRBV19 and TRBJ2-3; D uncertain. The V end was cut by 3 bases, the J end by 5 bases, with 12 bases between. The CDR3 consists of 14 residues. Germline CDR1 is LNHDA and CDR2 is SQIVND (reference sequence).

CDR3 sequence (DNA): TGTGCCAGCAGCTTAGGGCTGGGGGCGACCACCGGGGAGCTGTTTTTT. It yields the protein CASSLGLGATTGELFF. V and J are TRBV7-9 and TRBJ2-2; possibly TRBD1 for D (6 bases). Looked up from germline, CDR1 is SEHNR and CDR2 is FQNEAQ (reference sequence). The CDR3 extends over 16 amino acids. Trimming removed 1 base from V and 4 bases from J, with 13 bases in between.

The rearrangement uses TRBV20-1 and TRBJ1-5, with TRBD1 as a possible D gene (6 bases). V was pared by 6 bases and J by 0 bases, with 9 bases between. CDR1 and CDR2 from the germline V gene are DFQATT and SNEGSKA (reference sequence). CDR3 size: 13 residues. The CDR3 region is CSAGGRSNQPQHF. CDR3 sequence (DNA): TGCAGTGCGGGGGGGCGTAGCAATCAGCCCCAGCATTTT.

Concerning this clonotype itself: A much larger clone is a single base away; this may be a read error. The chain uses TRBV12-3 or TRBV12-4 and TRBJ2-4; D unclear. This CDR3 is built from 18 residues. V shed 2 bases and J shed 0 bases, with 17 bases lying between them. CDR3 coding DNA: TGTGCCAGCAGTTTACGGATCGACGAGATCCAAGCCAAAAACATTCAGTACTTC. This translates into CASSLRIDEIQAKNIQYF.

The chain joins TRBV27 to TRBJ1-5; D gene ambiguous. The J call may be wrong; the DNA end is better matched by TRBJ2-3. Germline CDR1 is MNHEY and CDR2 is SMNVEV (reference sequence). CDR3 size: 13 residues. The CDR3 DNA reads as TGTGCCAGCAGTGTGGGTAGCAATCAGCCCCAGTATTTT. This encodes CASSVGSNQPQYF.

This clonotype was recorded at least ten times. The chain has TRBV2 and TRBJ1-2; D might be TRBD1 (6 bases). The CDR3 runs 15 residues. Trimming shortened V by 0 bases and J by 5 bases, and 13 bases separated the two germline ends. From germline, CDR1 is SNHLY and CDR2 FYNNEI. CDR3: CASSEAGAVGYGYTF. The CDR3 DNA sequence: TGTGCCAGCAGTGAAGCGGGGGCCGTCGGGTATGGCTACACCTTC. Supplemented by reference TRBV2 and TRBJ1-2, the full variable domain reads EPEVTQTPSHQVTQMGQEVILRCVPISNHLYFYWYRQILGQKVEFLVSFYNNEISEKSEIFDDQFSVERPDGSNFTLKIRSTKLEDSAMYFCASSEAGAVGYGYTFGSGTRLTVV.

V and J are TRBV7-2 and TRBJ2-5; the D gene is possibly TRBD1 (5 bases). The V end lost 5 bases, the J end lost 4 bases, and 11 bases lay between the germline ends. The CDR3 is 13 amino acids. CDR1 and CDR2 (germline): SGHTA, FQGNSA. The DNA of the CDR3 is TGTGCCAGCAGCCTGGGGCCCGGAGAGACCCAGTACTTC. Translating gives CASSLGPGETQYF.

This clonotype was recorded at least ten times. This chain joins TRBV28 and TRBJ1-2, with TRBD1 matching over 8 bases. With V trimmed by 6 bases and J by 4 bases, 19 bases remained unmatched. This CDR3 is built from 18 residues. Per germline, CDR1 MDHEN and CDR2 SYDVKM. In nucleotides, the CDR3 is TGTGCCAGCAGGAGACAGGGGTCAATGTCCTCTACGTTCTATGGCTACACCTTC. This codes for CASRRQGSMSSTFYGYTF.

This clonotype was found a few times. This chain uses TRBV10-3 with TRBJ2-3, with 8 bases that match TRBD2. Per germline, CDR1 ENHRY and CDR2 SYGVKD. The trim removed 4 bases at V and 4 bases at J, leaving 7 bases unmatched. The CDR3 runs to 15 residues. The CDR3 sequence is CAISAGAGVADTQYF. Here the CDR3 DNA reads TGTGCCATCAGTGCGGGAGCGGGAGTGGCAGATACGCAGTATTTT.

The J gene is TRBJ1-6, the V gene TRBV7-2; D gene ambiguous. Germline V CDR1 and CDR2: SGHTA, FQGNSA. V was clipped by 4 bases and J by 10 bases, with 17 bases between them. This CDR3 has 15 residues. In DNA form, the CDR3 reads TGTGCCAGCAGCTACCAGGCTAGATCGGAATCACCCCTCCACTTT. It codes for CASSYQARSESPLHF.

This clonotype has at least ten counts. This chain uses TRBV3-1 with TRBJ2-7, with TRBD2 matching over 13 bases. J lost 4 bases, V lost 0 bases, and 3 bases had no gene match. Germline-derived CDR1 and CDR2 are LGHDT and YNNKEL (reference sequence). CDR3 length: 16 residues. Written as DNA, the CDR3 is TGTGCCAGCAGCCAAGATCAGGGACTAGCGGGATACGAGCAGTACTTC. Protein: CASSQDQGLAGYEQYF.

This clonotype was found a few times. The chain carries TRBV10-3 and TRBJ2-7, with 9 bases lining up with TRBD2. Germline trimming cut 0 bases from V and 9 bases from J; bases unmatched to any gene: 3. This CDR3 contains 13 residues. Germline values: CDR1 ENHRY, CDR2 SYGVKD. DNA of the CDR3: TGTGCCATCAGTGAGTCTAGCGGGAGTGTGCAGTACTTC. This translates into CAISESSGSVQYF.

This clonotype showed up just a few times. V and J are TRBV4-1 and TRBJ2-2; 13 bases match TRBD2. V lost 1 base to trimming and J lost 6 bases; unmatched junction nucleotides: 5. The CDR3 spans 17 residues. The germline gives CDR1 MGHRA, CDR2 YSYEKL. CDR3 in DNA: TGCGCCAGCAGCCAAGGAGCAGGACTAGCGGGAGCCGGGGAGCTGTTTTTT. The encoded protein is CASSQGAGLAGAGELFF.

This clonotype was seen repeatedly, ten times or more. Written as DNA, the CDR3 is TGTGCCAGCAGCCAGACAGGGGGAGGGAGTGGCTACACCTTC. Amino acid sequence: CASSQTGGGSGYTF. V is TRBV28 and J is TRBJ1-2; 9 bases fit TRBD1. Germline V gives CDR1 MDHEN, CDR2 SYDVKM. With V trimmed by 6 bases and J by 7 bases, 9 bases remained unmatched. CDR3 length: 14 amino acids.

This clonotype has ten or more counts. The chain recombines TRBV7-2 with TRBJ1-1; D might be TRBD1 (5 bases). This CDR3 is 14 amino acids long. V was shortened by 5 bases and J by 3 bases, with 13 bases between the two germline ends. In germline, CDR1 is SGHTA, CDR2 FQGNSA. CDR3 DNA: TGTGCCAGCAGCCCTTGGAGAGGGGACACTGAAGCTTTCTTT. Translating it yields CASSPWRGDTEAFF.

This clonotype was counted ten times or more. The V gene is TRBV28, the J gene TRBJ1-2; TRBD1 is a possible D gene (5 bases). Trimming shortened V by 3 bases and J by 3 bases, and 11 bases separated the two germline ends. CDR1 MDHEN and CDR2 SYDVKM come from the germline V gene. CDR3 length: 14 residues. The CDR3 loop is CASSLAGGDYGYTF. Written as DNA, the CDR3 is TGTGCCAGCAGTTTGGCGGGGGGGGACTATGGCTACACCTTC.

This clonotype showed up many times. V and J are TRBV28 and TRBJ2-5; D uncertain. Germline V gene sequence: CDR1 MDHEN, CDR2 SYDVKM. Trimming removed 4 bases from V and 0 bases from J, with 6 bases in between. This CDR3 contains 13 residues. CDR3: CASSSHNQETQYF. CDR3 nucleotide sequence: TGTGCCAGCAGTTCGCACAACCAAGAGACCCAGTACTTC.

V usage is TRBV28 and J usage is TRBJ2-2; perhaps TRBD2 as D (5 bases). CDR3 length: 15 residues. The germline V and J ends were trimmed by 2 bases and 3 bases, with 10 bases remaining between them. Germline V CDR1 and CDR2: MDHEN, SYDVKM. The CDR3 region has the DNA TGTGCCAGCAGTTTACTAGGACTTTACACCGGGGAGCTGTTTTTT. Protein product: CASSLLGLYTGELFF.